This T cell receptor (beta chain) was observed in a study of quantifying T cell responses using KT2 cells. Study background: Reverse transcription used primers in the TCR alpha and beta constant regions. Under optimum conditions, T4 ligation efficiency was estimated at more than 9.5%.

Details on this clonotype: What it binds is unknown.

The study's findings and limits: Very high KT2 spike-in numbers caused saturation in KT2 sequence detection.

Each cDNA got a UMI-containing oligo ligated at its 3' end. First-round PCR used 4 cycles and beta primers RC1.1 and RC1.2 covering TRBC1 and TRBC2. From the UMI-ligation and nested PCR reads, TCRdb called clonotypes with MiXCR, one entry per CDR3 protein. The sample holds some 33,000 distinct CDR3 sequences; about 9.3% are singletons and the top ten take 8.5% to 10%. The V gene's germline CDR1 is MNHNY and CDR2 SVGAGI (reference sequence). The CDR3 is 15 residues long. V dropped 10 bases and J dropped 3 bases, with 20 bases sitting between them. Known numbers of the T cell clone KT2 were added to PBMC. Fixed numbers of PBMC received varying amounts of KT2 cells.

The V and J genes are TRBV6-6 and TRBJ2-3; a weak D match, TRBD1 (6 bases). The source of this sequence is a human donor. Source material: PBMCs spiked with cells of the T cell clone KT2. The CDR3 is CATKGDDRGTDTQYF. The DNA for the CDR3 is TGTGCCACCAAGGGGGACGACAGAGGAACAGATACGCAGTATTTT.